This T cell receptor beta chain was obtained from a study of beta chain features in type 1 diabetes. Whole-study findings and limits: Healthy donors had naive, central memory and Treg TCRB repertoires that appeared less similar than those seen among patients. Shorter TCRB CDR3s, moderately but significantly so, marked every one of the four CD4+ subsets in Type 1 diabetes patients. In patients and controls equally, PCR might favor templates that are shorter. Cells that show high TCR expression could be over-represented by cDNA sequencing.

The table lists this clone with a few counts. The antigen is undetermined. Expressed TCRB transcripts were sequenced, since all the RNA that had been isolated was reverse transcribed. Roughly 3.6 million reads was the average for naive, central memory and regulatory T cell samples. The assay was immunoSEQ multiplex PCR, and TCRdb's table has in-frame clones only and misses some. The sample lists approximately 120,000 clones, approximately 15% occurring once. CDR1 is SGHTA, CDR2 FQGNSA, per germline. Trimming took 5 bases from V and 14 from J, leaving 24 bases between them. The CDR3 sequence is 14 residues long.

The clonotype was recovered from a young man with type 1 diabetes. The gene calls are TRBV7-2 and TRBJ2-5; D perhaps matches TRBD1 (5 bases). The sequencing sample was made of central memory CD4+ T cells from blood. The CDR3 region has the DNA TGTGCCAGCAGCCCTGATCAGGCAGGGCCTTTTGTCTACTTC. Its translation is CASSPDQAGPFVYF.